The entry that follows covers one TCR beta chain sequence. This sample is drawn from a study of T-cell reconstitution after alpha-beta-depleted transplantation in children. Unique molecular identifiers tagged the TCRbeta library. TCRdb ran MiXCR on the PCR reads and lists one entry per CDR3 protein. Found here are around 410,000 distinct CDR3 sequences, about 11% of them singletons; the top ten hold 4.5% to 6.5%. V dropped 6 bases and J dropped 6 bases, with 11 bases sitting between them. The CDR3 loop spans 12 amino acids. The germline V gene encodes CDR1 DFQATT and CDR2 SNEGSKA (reference sequence).

This TCR was recovered from a human donor who donated a stem cell graft to a child with acute myeloid leukemia. The chain joins TRBV20-1 to TRBJ1-4; perhaps TRBD1 as D (6 bases). This specimen consisted of PBMCs from the stem cell graft donor, obtained from the stem cell graft. The CDR3: CSAPDSYEKLFF. CDR3 DNA: TGCAGTGCCCCGGACAGTTATGAAAAACTGTTTTTT.